Presented here are 23 T cell receptor beta chains from one specimen sequenced in a study of blood T cell repertoires in COVID-19. TCRdb keeps only in-frame clones here, not all; method: immunoSEQ multiplex PCR. The table lists about 210,000 clones, approximately 78% of them singletons. The sequenced sample consisted of peripheral blood. The source is a woman aged 40 to 50 with acute or convalescent COVID-19.

This clone was picked up a small number of times. The same CDR3 also results from other DNA sequences found in this sample. This sequence joins TRBV5-1 and TRBJ1-4; the D gene is possibly TRBD1 (6 bases). Trimming left V 3 bases short and J 0 bases short, with 9 bases between. In germline, CDR1 is SGHRS, CDR2 YFSETQ. The CDR3 sequence is 15 residues long. CDR3 coding DNA: TGCGCCAGCAGCTGGGGACAAGCAACTAATGAAAAACTGTTTTTT. Its translation is CASSWGQATNEKLFF.

The chain uses TRBV5-6 and TRBJ1-5; possible D gene TRBD1, 6 bases. Trimming took off 0 bases at V and 9 bases at J, with 13 bases between the two ends. Germline V gives CDR1 SGHDT, CDR2 YYEEEE. The CDR3 runs 14 residues. Here the CDR3 reads CASSLGQVGAPQHF. CDR3 in DNA: TGTGCCAGCAGCTTGGGACAGGTCGGGGCGCCCCAGCATTTT.

This clone was counted between two and nine times. The J gene is TRBJ2-1, the V gene TRBV5-1; maybe TRBD1 (5 bases). V was pared by 4 bases and J by 7 bases, with 21 bases between. The CDR3 is 16 residues long. CDR1 is SGHRS and CDR2 is YFSETQ in the germline V gene. The chain's CDR3 is CASSQGSAYGENEQFF. DNA for the CDR3: TGCGCCAGCAGCCAGGGATCAGCGTATGGAGAAAATGAGCAGTTCTTC.

This clone was seen more than once but under ten times. The V gene is TRBV11-2, the J gene TRBJ1-1; D gene uncertain. The CDR3 sequence is 12 residues long. Germline values: CDR1 SGHAT, CDR2 FQNNGV. The V end lost 1 base, the J end lost 7 bases, and 7 bases lay between the germline ends. CDR3 sequence (DNA): TGTGCCAGCAGCTTAGGACTGTTTGAAGCTTTCTTT. It translates to CASSLGLFEAFF.

This chain uses TRBV6-6 with TRBJ2-5; 8 nucleotides align to TRBD2. The CDR3 consists of 16 residues. V was clipped by 5 bases and J by 7 bases; unmatched bases: 15. Germline CDR1 is MNHNY and CDR2 is SVGAGI (reference sequence). The DNA for the CDR3 is TGTGCCAGCAGTACCCCCCCGGGGACTAGTCTCGTGACCCAGTACTTC. Translation: CASSTPPGTSLVTQYF.

The CDR3 DNA follows: TGTGCCAGCAGCCAACCTACGGGCGGGACAGTCGAGCAGTACTTC. Protein sequence: CASSQPTGGTVEQYF. This sequence joins TRBV3-1 (or the pseudogene TRBV3-2) and TRBJ2-7; the D gene is possibly TRBD1 (7 bases). Germline V gene lookup returns CDR1 LGHDT and CDR2 YNNKEL (reference sequence). The CDR3 contains 15 residues. V dropped 2 bases and J dropped 6 bases, with 17 bases sitting between them.

The chain uses TRBV6-5 and TRBJ2-7, with 7 bases lining up with TRBD1. V lost 0 bases to trimming and J lost 2 bases; unmatched junction nucleotides: 1. Germline CDR1 and CDR2: MNHEY and SVGAGI. There are 14 residues in the CDR3. The CDR3 DNA follows: TGTGCCAGCAGTTACTCGGGACAGACCTACGAGCAGTACTTC. The encoded protein is CASSYSGQTYEQYF.

The V call is TRBV4-2, the J call TRBJ1-2; D perhaps matches TRBD1 (6 bases). Trimming stripped 3 bases from V and 8 bases from J, with 13 bases between. Germline CDR1 and CDR2: LGHNA and YNFKEQ. The CDR3 has 13 amino acids. The CDR3 coding sequence is TGTGCCAGCAGCCATAACAGGGAGCGCGGCTACACCTTC. Translating gives CASSHNRERGYTF.

This clone was seen once. The V call is TRBV30, the J call TRBJ2-3; 8 positions match TRBD1. There are 13 residues in the CDR3. Germline V gene sequence: CDR1 GTSNPN, CDR2 SVGIG (reference sequence). J gave up 2 bases and V 6 bases, and 4 bases lay outside the gene matches. CDR3 protein: CACQGASTDTQYF. Written as DNA, the CDR3 is TGTGCCTGCCAGGGGGCGTCCACAGATACGCAGTATTTT.

The V and J genes are TRBV27 and TRBJ2-7; tentative D call: TRBD1 (6 bases). The V gene's germline CDR1 is MNHEY and CDR2 SMNVEV (reference sequence). V lost 5 bases and J lost 3, with 11 bases in between. The CDR3 totals 13 residues. The CDR3, as DNA: TGTGCCAGCAGTGGGGGCGTAGACTACGAGCAGTACTTC. Protein: CASSGGVDYEQYF.

This clone was observed a single time. The genes are TRBV10-3 and TRBJ2-6; D remains ambiguous. Germline assignment: CDR1 ENHRY and CDR2 SYGVKD. Trimming left V 6 bases short and J 4 bases short, with 7 bases between. The CDR3 runs 13 residues. The CDR3 nucleotides read TGTGCCATCAGGACTCCAGGGGCCAACGTCCTGACTTTC. Its protein is CAIRTPGANVLTF.

J is TRBJ2-5 and V is TRBV10-2; D is unresolved. Germline assignment: CDR1 WSHSY and CDR2 SAAADI. The CDR3 has 13 amino acids. Trimming cost V 9 bases and J 2 bases, with 13 bases left between them. Here the CDR3 reads CASGGEIQETQYF. DNA of the CDR3: TGCGCCAGTGGCGGCGAAATACAAGAGACCCAGTACTTC.

J is TRBJ2-1 and V is TRBV12-3 or TRBV12-4; 10 positions match TRBD2. There are 13 residues in the CDR3. Trimming cost V 6 bases and J 8 bases; bases outside gene matches: 4. The CDR3 nucleotides read TGTGCCAGCAGACTAGCGGGAAGGGATGAGCAGTTCTTC. Protein sequence: CASRLAGRDEQFF.

The chain recombines TRBV5-4 with TRBJ1-4; D is ambiguous. The CDR3 runs to 16 residues. CDR1 is SGHNT and CDR2 is YYREEE in the germline V gene (reference sequence). Trimming shortened V by 0 bases and J by 5 bases, and 14 bases separated the two germline ends. The CDR3: CASSLGLTAGNEKLFF. The CDR3 nucleotides are TGTGCCAGCAGCTTGGGGCTGACGGCGGGGAATGAAAAACTGTTTTTT.

The chain recombines TRBV27 with TRBJ2-1, with 9 bases fitting TRBD2. J was trimmed by 5 bases and V by 8 bases; bases with no gene match: 4. CDR1 and CDR2 (germline): MNHEY, SMNVEV (reference sequence). The CDR3 has 13 residues. CDR3 in DNA: TGTGCCAGCGCTAGCGGGGCTGACAATGAGCAGTTCTTC. This translates into CASASGADNEQFF.

V gene TRBV6-5 combines with J gene TRBJ2-7; 9 bases are a match to TRBD2. In germline, CDR1 is MNHEY, CDR2 SVGAGI. The CDR3 has 14 amino acids. The junction had 6 bases not matched to a gene; V was cut back by 2 bases and J by 7 bases. The CDR3 DNA reads TGTGCCAGCAGTTACGAGGCGGGAGGGCGGGAGCAGTACTTC. It codes for CASSYEAGGREQYF.

The chain joins TRBV9 to TRBJ2-3; 10 bases match TRBD2. The CDR3 consists of 16 residues. Germline V CDR1 and CDR2: SGDLS, YYNGEE. V was clipped by 0 bases and J by 0 bases; unmatched bases: 1. The CDR3 DNA reads TGTGCCAGCAGCGTAGCTAGCGGGAGTAGCACAGATACGCAGTATTTT. This gives the protein CASSVASGSSTDTQYF.

This clone was seen a handful of times. V gene TRBV9 combines with J gene TRBJ1-2, with 9 bases aligning to TRBD1. Germline trimming cut 5 bases from V and 0 bases from J; bases unmatched to any gene: 5. The V gene's germline CDR1 is SGDLS and CDR2 YYNGEE. This CDR3 has 15 residues. CDR3 amino acids: CASSRTGAANYGYTF. In DNA, the CDR3 is TGTGCCAGCAGTCGGACAGGGGCCGCTAACTATGGCTACACCTTC.

The V gene is TRBV27, the J gene TRBJ1-5; D is possibly TRBD1 (6 bases). The CDR3 sequence is 15 residues long. Between the trimmed V and J ends, which lost 0 bases and 4 bases, there was a span of 10 bases. Germline lookup yields CDR1 MNHEY and CDR2 SMNVEV (reference sequence). The CDR3 sequence is CASSLSRGGNQPQHF. CDR3 bases: TGTGCCAGCAGTTTATCAAGAGGGGGTAATCAGCCCCAGCATTTT.

This clone came up a few times. The chain couples TRBV30 to TRBJ1-5; D perhaps matches TRBD1 (6 bases). Germline CDR1 reads GTSNPN; CDR2 reads SVGIG (reference sequence). V was pared by 2 bases and J by 5 bases, with 22 bases between. CDR3 length: 17 amino acids. This CDR3 is CAWSPTEIQGLHQPQHF. CDR3 DNA sequence: TGTGCCTGGAGTCCTACGGAAATACAGGGACTACATCAGCCCCAGCATTTT.

At least ten counts were recorded for this clone. This chain joins TRBV11-3 and TRBJ2-3; 8 bases are a match to TRBD1. V was clipped by 5 bases and J by 2 bases; unmatched bases: 6. The germline CDR1 and CDR2 sequences are SGHNT and YENEEA. The CDR3 spans 15 residues. The CDR3 loop reads CASSRRQGSTDTQYF. In DNA form, the CDR3 reads TGTGCCAGCAGCCGCCGACAGGGGTCCACAGATACGCAGTATTTT.

The chain is built from TRBV6-5 and TRBJ1-6; 7 nucleotides line up with TRBD1. From germline, CDR1 is MNHEY and CDR2 SVGAGI. The ends lost 4 bases at V and 7 bases at J; junction bases unmatched: 4. The CDR3 extends over 14 amino acids. The CDR3 here is CASSLGQLNSPLHF. Written as DNA, the CDR3 is TGTGCCAGCAGTTTGGGACAGTTAAATTCACCCCTCCACTTT.

The rearrangement links TRBV7-6 to TRBJ2-2; D possibly corresponds to TRBD2 (6 bases). Deletions cut 5 bases from V and 6 bases from J, with 25 bases between. CDR1 is SGHVS and CDR2 is FNYEAQ in the germline V gene. The CDR3 totals 18 residues. The DNA for the CDR3 is TGTGCCAGCAGCCCCCGAGACGGCGGGATGACCTCCGCCGGGGAGCTGTTTTTT. It yields the protein CASSPRDGGMTSAGELFF.